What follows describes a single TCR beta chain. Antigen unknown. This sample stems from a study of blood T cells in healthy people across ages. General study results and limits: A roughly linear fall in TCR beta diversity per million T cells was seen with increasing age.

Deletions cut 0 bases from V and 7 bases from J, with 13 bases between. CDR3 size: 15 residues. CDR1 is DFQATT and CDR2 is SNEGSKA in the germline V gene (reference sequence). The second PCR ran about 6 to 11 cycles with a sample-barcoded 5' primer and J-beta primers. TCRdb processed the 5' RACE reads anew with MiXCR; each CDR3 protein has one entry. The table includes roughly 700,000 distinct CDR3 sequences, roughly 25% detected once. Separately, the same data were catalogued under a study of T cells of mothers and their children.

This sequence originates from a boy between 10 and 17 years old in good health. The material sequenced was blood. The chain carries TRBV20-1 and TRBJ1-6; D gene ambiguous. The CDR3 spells CSARDPLQGNSPLHF. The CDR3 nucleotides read TGCAGTGCTAGAGATCCTTTACAAGGGAATTCACCCCTCCACTTT.